Following are 21 T cell receptor beta chains from one sample sequenced in a study of blood T cell repertoires in COVID-19. Sequencing used immunoSEQ multiplex PCR; TCRdb keeps in-frame clones, though not all of them. There are about 120,000 clones in the sample; roughly 80% occur only once, and 2% to 2.5% lies in the top ten. What was sequenced was peripheral blood. The receptors come from a young man with acute or convalescent COVID-19.

The chain employs TRBV27 and TRBJ1-5, with D unclear. This CDR3 has 11 amino acids. V was cut by 3 bases and J by 7 bases, with 4 bases left in between. Germline V lookup: CDR1 MNHEY, CDR2 SMNVEV (reference sequence). CDR3: CASSFRQPQHF. The CDR3 bases are TGTGCCAGCAGTTTTCGGCAGCCCCAGCATTTT.

The chain couples TRBV7-8 to TRBJ1-6; D not resolved. Germline V gene data show CDR1 as SGHVS and CDR2 as FQNEAQ. This CDR3 region has 13 residues. Trimming stripped 3 bases from V and 5 bases from J, with 5 bases between. DNA of the CDR3: TGTGCCAGCAGCTTGGAGAATAATTCACCCCTCCACTTT. Translated: CASSLENNSPLHF.

The chain recombines TRBV11-2 with TRBJ2-7, with TRBD1 matching over 11 bases. V lost 3 bases to trimming and J lost 1 base; unmatched junction nucleotides: 2. This CDR3 is built from 15 residues. The V gene's germline CDR1 is SGHAT and CDR2 FQNNGV. CDR3 DNA: TGTGCCAGCAGCTTGGGGACAGGGGGTTCCTACGAGCAGTACTTC. This gives the protein CASSLGTGGSYEQYF.

The genes are TRBV12-3 or TRBV12-4 and TRBJ1-1; the D is unclear. The CDR3 is 13 residues long. V shed 3 bases and J shed 6 bases, with 11 bases lying between them. CDR3 residues: CASSLQWRAEAFF. CDR3 nucleotide sequence: TGTGCCAGCAGTTTGCAGTGGAGGGCTGAAGCTTTCTTT.

This chain joins TRBV2 and TRBJ1-2; no reliable D call. This CDR3 contains 12 residues. V was shortened by 6 bases and J by 7 bases, with 12 bases between the two germline ends. Germline CDR1 and CDR2: SNHLY and FYNNEI. The CDR3 DNA reads TGTGCCAGCAGGGGAGGAACCCTTGGCTACACCTTC. Encoded protein: CASRGGTLGYTF. Full variable domain (remainder filled in from reference TRBV2 and TRBJ1-2): EPEVTQTPSHQVTQMGQEVILRCVPISNHLYFYWYRQILGQKVEFLVSFYNNEISEKSEIFDDQFSVERPDGSNFTLKIRSTKLEDSAMYFCASRGGTLGYTFGSGTRLTVV.

This sequence joins TRBV10-3 and TRBJ2-7, with D tentatively TRBD1 (5 bases). This CDR3 spans 16 amino acids. Germline V CDR1 and CDR2: ENHRY, SYGVKD. The germline V and J ends were trimmed by 0 bases and 0 bases, with 12 bases remaining between them. This CDR3 is CAISESTALGSYEQYF. CDR3 nucleotides: TGTGCCATCAGTGAGTCGACAGCCTTGGGCTCCTACGAGCAGTACTTC.

The J gene is TRBJ2-2, the V gene TRBV9; TRBD2 agrees at 9 bases. The CDR3 length is 17 residues. V shed 4 bases and J 1 base; nucleotides not matched to a gene: 8. Germline CDR1 is SGDLS and CDR2 is YYNGEE. The CDR3 DNA sequence: TGTGCCAGCAGCCCTGGGGGTAGCGGGGGGAACACCGGGGAGCTGTTTTTT. It is translated as CASSPGGSGGNTGELFF.

The V gene is TRBV21-1, the J gene TRBJ2-7; the table's D call TRBD2 went unverified against the DNA. TRBV21-1 corresponds to a pseudogene. The CDR3 covers 12 residues. The CDR3 reads CASNPPEGEQYV. The CDR3 region has the DNA TGTGCCAGCAACCCCCCGGAGGGAGAGCAGTACGTC.

The chain recombines TRBV6-2 or TRBV6-3 with TRBJ1-2; D might be TRBD1 (6 bases). This CDR3 contains 16 residues. Germline values: CDR1 MNHEY, CDR2 SVGEGT. V lost 2 bases and J 8 bases, leaving 21 bases between the germline ends. This CDR3 reads CASSYPVDRPSSGYTF. In DNA form, the CDR3 reads TGTGCCAGCAGTTACCCTGTCGACAGGCCTTCTTCCGGCTACACCTTC.

This clone was counted a few times. Different DNA sequences within this sample yield the same CDR3. The chain carries TRBV30 and TRBJ1-5; D might be TRBD1 (6 bases). The germline V and J ends were trimmed by 2 bases and 4 bases, with 9 bases remaining between them. This CDR3 is 13 amino acids long. The germline CDR1 and CDR2 sequences are GTSNPN and SVGIG (reference sequence). The DNA of the CDR3 is TGTGCCTGGAGTCTCCAGGGGAATCAGCCCCAGCATTTT. Protein: CAWSLQGNQPQHF.

The gene calls are TRBV2 and TRBJ2-5; D may be TRBD2 (5 bases). The CDR3 consists of 14 residues. V lost 6 bases, J lost 5 bases, and 16 bases lay in between. In germline, CDR1 is SNHLY, CDR2 FYNNEI. CDR3 residues: CASSFREARETQYF. CDR3 in DNA: TGTGCCAGCAGCTTCCGGGAAGCTCGGGAGACCCAGTACTTC. The whole variable domain, filled in from reference TRBV2 and TRBJ2-5, reads EPEVTQTPSHQVTQMGQEVILRCVPISNHLYFYWYRQILGQKVEFLVSFYNNEISEKSEIFDDQFSVERPDGSNFTLKIRSTKLEDSAMYFCASSFREARETQYFGPGTRLLVL.

The chain joins TRBV3-1 (or the pseudogene TRBV3-2) to TRBJ2-7; D gene ambiguous. CDR3 length: 13 residues. Deletions cut 1 base from V and 6 bases from J, with 10 bases between. Germline-derived CDR1 and CDR2 are LGHDT and YNNKEL (reference sequence). CDR3 residues: CASSQVPESEQYV. In DNA form, the CDR3 reads TGTGCCAGCAGCCAAGTTCCCGAGTCCGAGCAGTACGTC.

V usage is TRBV27 and J usage is TRBJ2-1, with 8 positions matching TRBD2. This CDR3 spans 13 amino acids. With V trimmed by 6 bases and J by 8 bases, 6 bases remained unmatched. Germline assignment: CDR1 MNHEY and CDR2 SMNVEV (reference sequence). CDR3 residues: CASSHPGGDEQFF. The CDR3 coding sequence is TGTGCCAGCAGCCACCCCGGGGGGGATGAGCAGTTCTTC.

This clone was recorded a few times. The chain links TRBV6-5 to TRBJ1-2; D is uncertain. Germline V gene data show CDR1 as MNHEY and CDR2 as SVGAGI. The V end lost 4 bases, the J end lost 3 bases, and 15 bases lay between the germline ends. CDR3 size: 15 residues. CDR3 DNA: TGTGCCAGCAGTTTCTCCGGGTTATCGGACTATGGCTACACCTTC. Amino acid sequence: CASSFSGLSDYGYTF.

The chain is built from TRBV10-3 and TRBJ2-7; possible D gene TRBD1, 6 bases. Germline V CDR1 and CDR2: ENHRY, SYGVKD. The CDR3 loop spans 13 amino acids. Trimming took 0 bases from V and 5 from J, leaving 8 bases between them. This CDR3 reads CAISESEGDEQYF. In nucleotides, the CDR3 is TGTGCCATCAGTGAGTCAGAGGGGGACGAGCAGTACTTC.

In its sample, this clone was seen once. The V and J genes are TRBV7-2 and TRBJ1-3; D might be TRBD1 (5 bases). The CDR3 consists of 16 residues. Germline values: CDR1 SGHTA, CDR2 FQGNSA. Trimming left V 4 bases short and J 2 bases short, with 15 bases between. The CDR3 DNA reads as TGTGCCAGCAGCTCCCATGGGGCGGGAGCTGGAAACACCATATATTTT. This encodes CASSSHGAGAGNTIYF.

V and J are TRBV10-2 and TRBJ1-5, with TRBD1 as a possible D gene (5 bases). Germline values: CDR1 WSHSY, CDR2 SAAADI. V lost 2 bases to trimming and J lost 4 bases, with 12 bases between them. The CDR3 totals 15 residues. DNA for the CDR3: TGCGCCAGCAGTGAGGGGGAGGGGCTGAATCAGCCCCAGCATTTT. This encodes CASSEGEGLNQPQHF.

CDR3 in DNA: TGTGCCAGCAGTACTACAGGACTAGCGATAGATGAGCAGTTCTTC. Protein: CASSTTGLAIDEQFF. V usage is TRBV6-2 or TRBV6-3 and J usage is TRBJ2-1; TRBD2 matches 9 bases. V gave up 5 bases and J gave up 8 bases; unmatched junction bases: 10. CDR1 and CDR2 (germline): MNHEY, SVGEGT. The CDR3 length is 15 residues.

Only one count was recorded for this clone. CDR3 DNA sequence: TGTGCCAGCACAGGAGGGGATAGGAGGGACGGAGCTTTCTTT. Translating it yields CASTGGDRRDGAFF. The rearrangement links TRBV7-9 to TRBJ1-1; possibly TRBD1 for D (5 bases). Germline V gene lookup returns CDR1 SEHNR and CDR2 FQNEAQ (reference sequence). V lost 7 bases and J 10 bases, leaving 22 bases between the germline ends. The CDR3 is made up of 14 amino acids. The full variable domain, rest sourced from reference TRBV7-9 and TRBJ1-1, is DTGVSQNPRHKITKRGQNVTFRCDPISEHNRLYWYRQTLGQGPEFLTYFQNEAQLEKSRLLSDRFSAERPKGSFSTLEIQRTEQGDSAMYLCASTGGDRRDGAFFGQGTRLTVV.

DNA of the CDR3: TGTGCCAGCAGTAGCGGAACGAACACCGGGGAGCTGTTTTTT. It codes for CASSSGTNTGELFF. The chain links TRBV6-4 to TRBJ2-2, with a tentative D call TRBD2 (5 bases). From germline, CDR1 is MRHNA and CDR2 SNTAGT. Trimming pared 5 bases from V and 0 bases from J, leaving 7 bases between. This CDR3 spans 14 amino acids.

The chain links TRBV9 to TRBJ2-7; 8 bases agree with TRBD1. CDR3 length: 14 amino acids. The J segment lost 0 bases and the V segment lost 4 bases, leaving 3 bases of the junction unmatched. The germline V gene has CDR1 SGDLS and CDR2 YYNGEE. The CDR3 region has the DNA TGTGCCAGCAGCATGGGGACAGGCTCCTACGAGCAGTACTTC. This sequence encodes CASSMGTGSYEQYF.